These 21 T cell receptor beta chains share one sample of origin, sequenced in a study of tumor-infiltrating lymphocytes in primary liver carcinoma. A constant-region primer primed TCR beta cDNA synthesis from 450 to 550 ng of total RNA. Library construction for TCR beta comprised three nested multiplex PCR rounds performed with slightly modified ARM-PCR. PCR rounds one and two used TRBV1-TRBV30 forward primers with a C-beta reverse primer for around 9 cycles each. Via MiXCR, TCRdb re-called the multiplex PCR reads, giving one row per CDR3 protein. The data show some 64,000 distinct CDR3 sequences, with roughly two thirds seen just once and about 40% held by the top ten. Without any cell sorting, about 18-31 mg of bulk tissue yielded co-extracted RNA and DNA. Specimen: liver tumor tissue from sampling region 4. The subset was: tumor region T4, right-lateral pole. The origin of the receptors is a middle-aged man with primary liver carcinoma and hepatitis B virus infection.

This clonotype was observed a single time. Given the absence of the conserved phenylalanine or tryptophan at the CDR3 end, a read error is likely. The CDR3 protein is CVSSPADEQFL. DNA for the CDR3: TGTGTCAGCAGTCCAGCCGATGAGCAGTTCTTG. The chain carries TRBV12-3 or TRBV12-4 and TRBJ2-1; no reliable D call. The CDR3 covers 11 residues.

CDR3 coding DNA: TGTGCCAGCAGTTACGGGTCTCCCCCGCACGAGCAGTACTTC. Residues: CASSYGSPPHEQYF. The J gene is TRBJ2-7, the V gene TRBV6-2 or TRBV6-3; D not certain. The CDR3 has 14 amino acids. Trimming stripped 2 bases from V and 5 bases from J, with 13 bases between. Germline V lookup: CDR1 MNHEY, CDR2 SVGEGT.

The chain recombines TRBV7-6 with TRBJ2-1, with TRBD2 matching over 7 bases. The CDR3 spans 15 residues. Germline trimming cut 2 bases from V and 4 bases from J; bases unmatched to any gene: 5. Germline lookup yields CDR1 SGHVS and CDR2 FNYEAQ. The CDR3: CASSLRTGGYNEQFF. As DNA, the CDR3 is TGTGCCAGCAGCTTAAGGACGGGAGGTTACAATGAGCAGTTCTTC.

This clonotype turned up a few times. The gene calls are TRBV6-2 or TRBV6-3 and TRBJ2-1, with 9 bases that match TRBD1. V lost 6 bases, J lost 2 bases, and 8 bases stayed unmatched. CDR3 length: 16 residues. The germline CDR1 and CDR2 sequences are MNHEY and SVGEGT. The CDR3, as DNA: TGTGCCAGCAGCTCCCCGGGACAGGGTACCTACAATGAGCAGTTCTTC. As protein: CASSSPGQGTYNEQFF.

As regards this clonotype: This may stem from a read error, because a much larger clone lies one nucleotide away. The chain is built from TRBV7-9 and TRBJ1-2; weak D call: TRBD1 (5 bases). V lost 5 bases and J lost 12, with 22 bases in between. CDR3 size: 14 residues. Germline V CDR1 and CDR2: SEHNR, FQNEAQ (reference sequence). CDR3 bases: TGTGCCAGCAGCCAAGTTGGGGGGTATGAAGGCCACACCTTC. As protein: CASSQVGGYEGHTF.

CDR3 DNA: TGTGCCAGCAGTGAAGTAACTCACAATGAGCAGTTCTTC. It specifies CASSEVTHNEQFF. The chain combines TRBV6-1 with TRBJ2-1; D is ambiguous. CDR1 is MNHNS and CDR2 is SASEGT in the germline V gene. V shed 1 base and J shed 5 bases, with 6 bases lying between them. The CDR3 sequence is 13 residues long.

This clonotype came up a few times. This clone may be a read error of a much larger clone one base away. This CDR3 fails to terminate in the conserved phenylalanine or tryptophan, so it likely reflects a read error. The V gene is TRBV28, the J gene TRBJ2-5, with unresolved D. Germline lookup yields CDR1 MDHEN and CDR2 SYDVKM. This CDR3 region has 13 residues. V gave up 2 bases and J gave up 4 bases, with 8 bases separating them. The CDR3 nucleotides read TGTGCCAGCAGTTTAGGGTCTACAGAGACCCAGTACTCC. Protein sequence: CASSLGSTETQYS.

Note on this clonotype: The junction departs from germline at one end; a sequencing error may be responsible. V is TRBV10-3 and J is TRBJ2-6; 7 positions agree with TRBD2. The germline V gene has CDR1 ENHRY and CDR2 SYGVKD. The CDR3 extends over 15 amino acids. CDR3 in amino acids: CTISVGGHGANVLTF. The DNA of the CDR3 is TGTACCATCAGTGTGGGAGGGCACGGGGCCAACGTACTGACTTTC.

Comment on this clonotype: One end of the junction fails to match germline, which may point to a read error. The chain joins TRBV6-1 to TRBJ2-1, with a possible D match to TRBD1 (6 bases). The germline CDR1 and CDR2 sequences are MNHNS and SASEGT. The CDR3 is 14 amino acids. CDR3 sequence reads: CASSDRGMVNEQFF. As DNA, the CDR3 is TGTGCCAGTAGTGATAGGGGGATGGTGAATGAGCAGTTCTTC.

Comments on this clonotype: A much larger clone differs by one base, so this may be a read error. The CDR3 nucleotides read TGCTCCAGCAGTCAGCCGTCGGAGACCCAGTACTTC. Protein product: CSSSQPSETQYF. V usage is TRBV5-1 and J usage is TRBJ2-5; D ambiguous. Germline CDR1 and CDR2: SGHRS and YFSETQ. There are 12 residues in the CDR3.

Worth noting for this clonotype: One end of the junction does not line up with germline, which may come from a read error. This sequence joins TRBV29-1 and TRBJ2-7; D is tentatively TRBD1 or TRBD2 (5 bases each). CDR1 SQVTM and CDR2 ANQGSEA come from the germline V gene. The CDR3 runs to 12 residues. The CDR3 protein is CSIGRDGYGQYF. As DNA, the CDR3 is TGCAGCATTGGCAGGGACGGCTACGGGCAGTACTTC.

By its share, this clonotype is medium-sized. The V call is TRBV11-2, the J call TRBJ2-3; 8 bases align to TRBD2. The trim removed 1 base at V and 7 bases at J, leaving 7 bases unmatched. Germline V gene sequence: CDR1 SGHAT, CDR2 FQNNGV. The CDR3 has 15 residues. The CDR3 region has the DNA TGTGCCAGCAGCTTAGTTGCGGGAGGTCCATATACGCAGTATTTT. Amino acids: CASSLVAGGPYTQYF.

Here the CDR3 DNA reads TGTGCCAGCAGTTTATGGGATGGGACGGGCATAGCCAAAAACATTCAGTACTTC. It yields the protein CASSLWDGTGIAKNIQYF. This chain joins TRBV12-3 or TRBV12-4 and TRBJ2-4; D is possibly TRBD1 or TRBD2 (5 bases each). The V end was cut by 2 bases, the J end by 0 bases, with 17 bases between. The CDR3 runs 18 residues.

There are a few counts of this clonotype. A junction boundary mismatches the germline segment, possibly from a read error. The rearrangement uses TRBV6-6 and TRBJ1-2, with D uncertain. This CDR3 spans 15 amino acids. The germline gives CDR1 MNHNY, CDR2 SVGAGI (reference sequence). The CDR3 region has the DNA TGTGCCAGCAGTTCCCAGTGGACGGAGAACTATGGTTACACCTTC. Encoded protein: CASSSQWTENYGYTF.

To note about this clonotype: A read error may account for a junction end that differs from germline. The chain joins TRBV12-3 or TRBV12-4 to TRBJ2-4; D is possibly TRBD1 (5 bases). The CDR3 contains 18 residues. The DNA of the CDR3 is TGTGCCAGCAGTTTATGGGGTGGGGCGGACATAACCAAAGACATTCAATACTTC. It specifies CASSLWGGADITKDIQYF.

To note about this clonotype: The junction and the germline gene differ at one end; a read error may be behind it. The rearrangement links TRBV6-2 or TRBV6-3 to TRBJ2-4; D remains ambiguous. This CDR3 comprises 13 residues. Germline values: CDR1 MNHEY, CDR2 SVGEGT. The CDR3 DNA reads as TGTGCTAGCAGTCAAGTACACGAAAACATTCAGTACTTC. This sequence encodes CASSQVHENIQYF.

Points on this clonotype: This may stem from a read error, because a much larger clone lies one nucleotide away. CDR3 region: CSVHPGQGMNIQYF. The CDR3 DNA reads TGCAGCGTACACCCAGGACAGGGAATGAATATCCAGTACTTC. The rearrangement uses TRBV29-1 and TRBJ2-5; 8 bases agree with TRBD1. Germline V CDR1 and CDR2: SQVTM, ANQGSEA. V dropped 6 bases and J dropped 10; count of bases not matched to a gene: 16. This CDR3 region has 14 residues. The full variable domain, in which reference TRBV29-1 and TRBJ2-5 provide the parts outside the CDR3, is SAVISQKPSRDICQRGTSLTIQCQVDSQVTMMFWYRQQPGQSLTLIATANQGSEATYESGFVIDKFPISRPNLTFSTLTVSNMSPEDSSIYLCSVHPGQGMNIQYFGPGTRLLVL.

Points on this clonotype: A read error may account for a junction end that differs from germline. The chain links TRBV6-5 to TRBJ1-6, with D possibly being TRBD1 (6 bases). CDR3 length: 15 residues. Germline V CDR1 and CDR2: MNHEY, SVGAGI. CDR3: CANSYTRGLESPLHF. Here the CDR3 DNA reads TGTGCCAACAGTTACACACGGGGGCTGGAGTCACCCCTCCACTTT.

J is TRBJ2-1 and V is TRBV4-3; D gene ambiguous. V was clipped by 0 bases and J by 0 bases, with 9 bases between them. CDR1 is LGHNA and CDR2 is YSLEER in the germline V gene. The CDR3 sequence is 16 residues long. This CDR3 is CASSQEDWSSYNEQFF. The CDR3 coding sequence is TGCGCCAGCAGCCAAGAAGATTGGAGCTCCTACAATGAGCAGTTCTTC.

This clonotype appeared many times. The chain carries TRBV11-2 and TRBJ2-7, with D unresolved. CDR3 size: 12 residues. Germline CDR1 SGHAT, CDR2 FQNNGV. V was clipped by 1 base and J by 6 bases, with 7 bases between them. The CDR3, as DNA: TGTGCCAGCAGCTTAGCGGTCGGCGAGCAGTACTTC. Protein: CASSLAVGEQYF. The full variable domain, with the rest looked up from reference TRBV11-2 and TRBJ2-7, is EAGVAQSPRYKIIEKRQSVAFWCNPISGHATLYWYQQILGQGPKLLIQFQNNGVVDDSQLPKDRFSAERLKGVDSTLKIQPAKLEDSAVYLCASSLAVGEQYFGPGTRLTVT.

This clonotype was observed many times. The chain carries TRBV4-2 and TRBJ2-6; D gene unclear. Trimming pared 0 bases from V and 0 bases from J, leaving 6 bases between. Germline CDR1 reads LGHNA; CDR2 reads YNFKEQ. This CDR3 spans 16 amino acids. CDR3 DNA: TGTGCCAGCAGCCAAGAAGCAAGCTCTGGGGCCAACGTCCTGACTTTC. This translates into CASSQEASSGANVLTF.